This TCR beta chain is drawn from a study of blood T cell repertoires in COVID-19. As for the study in general: Both acute and convalescent COVID-19 samples were obtained from the United States, Italy and Spain. T cells, B-cell-depleted T cells, or PBMCs provided the cDNA or gDNA that served as material.

V dropped 4 bases and J dropped 4; count of bases not matched to a gene: 1. This CDR3 is 12 amino acids long. The V gene's germline CDR1 is GTSNPN and CDR2 SVGIG (reference sequence). Turning to this clone: Other DNA sequences in this specimen translate into the identical CDR3.

In the authors' workflow: Researchers report that nucleated cell counts were estimated from reference gene primer amplification. Profiling relied on immunoSEQ multiplex PCR, and the TCRdb table lists in-frame clones only, not all of them. D and trimming were read from the DNA, whereas the V and J calls and clone size are those reported in that table. The sample has 650,000 to 800,000 clones, about 90% seen once. This chain links TRBV30 with TRBJ1-1, with 9 bases that match TRBD1. The receptor comes from a woman in her late teens or twenties with acute or convalescent COVID-19. Sequenced material: peripheral blood. The DNA of the CDR3 is TGTGCCTGGACGACAGGGGGCACTGAAGCTTTCTTT. The encoded protein is CAWTTGGTEAFF.